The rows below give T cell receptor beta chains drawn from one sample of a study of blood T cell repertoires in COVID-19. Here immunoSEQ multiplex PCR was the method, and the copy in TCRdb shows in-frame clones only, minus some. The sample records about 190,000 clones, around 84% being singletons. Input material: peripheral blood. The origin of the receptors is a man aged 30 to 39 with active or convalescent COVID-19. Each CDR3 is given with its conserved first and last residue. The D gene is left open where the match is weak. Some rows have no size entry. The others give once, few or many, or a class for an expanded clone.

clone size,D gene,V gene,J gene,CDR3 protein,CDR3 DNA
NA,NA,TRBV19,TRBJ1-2,CASTRDISYGYTF,TGTGCCAGTACTCGGGACATATCTTATGGCTACACCTTC
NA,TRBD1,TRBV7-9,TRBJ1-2,CASSIGTGRGYGYTF,TGTGCCAGCAGCATAGGGACAGGGAGGGGCTATGGCTACACCTTC
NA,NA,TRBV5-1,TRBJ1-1,CASSLEVAGSAFF,TGCGCCAGCAGCTTGGAAGTCGCAGGGTCGGCTTTCTTT
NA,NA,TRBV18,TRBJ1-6,CASSTTGYDSPLHF,TGTGCCAGCTCAACGACAGGTTACGATTCACCCCTCCACTTT
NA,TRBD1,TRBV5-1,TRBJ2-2,CASRVTGGTGELFF,TGCGCCAGCAGGGTAACAGGGGGCACCGGGGAGCTGTTTTTT
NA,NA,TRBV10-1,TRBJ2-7,CASGGAFYEQYF,TGCGCCAGCGGGGGGGCCTTCTACGAGCAGTACTTC
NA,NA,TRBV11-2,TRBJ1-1,CASSLEGNAGLAEAFF,TGTGCCAGCAGCTTAGAAGGTAACGCAGGGCTTGCTGAAGCTTTCTTT
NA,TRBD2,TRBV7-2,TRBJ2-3,CASSLGASGSGFTDTQYF,TGTGCCAGCAGCTTAGGGGCTAGCGGGAGTGGGTTCACAGATACGCAGTATTTT
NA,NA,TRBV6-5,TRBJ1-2,CASRIGQFGGYTF,TGTGCCAGCAGGATAGGACAGTTTGGGGGCTACACCTTC
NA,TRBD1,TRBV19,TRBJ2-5,CASSGTGVETQYF,TGTGCCAGTAGCGGGACAGGGGTTGAGACCCAGTACTTC
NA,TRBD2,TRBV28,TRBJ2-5,CASRTSGSYETQYF,TGTGCCAGCAGGACTAGCGGGAGTTATGAGACCCAGTACTTC
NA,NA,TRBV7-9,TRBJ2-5,CASSARRDSQETQYF,TGTGCCAGCAGTGCCCGCCGGGACTCACAAGAGACCCAGTACTTC
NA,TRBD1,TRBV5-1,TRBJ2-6,CASSLRTGGPGANVLTF,TGCGCCAGCAGCTTGCGGACAGGGGGACCCGGGGCCAACGTCCTGACTTTC
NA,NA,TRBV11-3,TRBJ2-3,CASSQWTSGSTDTQYF,TGTGCCAGCAGCCAATGGACAAGCGGGAGCACAGATACGCAGTATTTT
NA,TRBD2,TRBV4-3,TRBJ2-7,CASSQSSGYYEQYF,TGCGCCAGCAGCCAATCTAGCGGATACTACGAGCAGTACTTC
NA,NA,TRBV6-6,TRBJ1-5,CASSLGQGVNNQPQHF,TGTGCCAGCAGTTTGGGTCAAGGGGTGAACAATCAGCCCCAGCATTTT
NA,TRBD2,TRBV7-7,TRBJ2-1,CASSLAAWTSGDNEQFF,TGTGCTAGCAGCTTAGCGGCCTGGACTAGCGGGGATAATGAGCAGTTCTTC
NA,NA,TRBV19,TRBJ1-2,CASTRGGQVNYGYTF,TGTGCCAGTACCCGTGGGGGACAAGTTAACTATGGCTACACCTTC
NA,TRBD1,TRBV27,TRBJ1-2,CASSLSGTGMLGYTF,TGTGCCAGCAGTTTATCCGGGACAGGGATGCTTGGCTACACCTTC
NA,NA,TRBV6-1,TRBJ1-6,CASSEAPGVGNSPLHF,TGTGCCAGCAGTGAAGCGCCCGGGGTCGGGAATTCACCCCTCCACTTT
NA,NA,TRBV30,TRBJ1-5,CAWSQGPTVGPQHF,TGTGCCTGGAGTCAGGGTCCTACGGTCGGGCCCCAGCATTTT
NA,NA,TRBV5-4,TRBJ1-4,CASSEKGGGDEKLFF,TGTGCCAGCAGCGAAAAGGGGGGGGGCGACGAAAAACTGTTTTTT
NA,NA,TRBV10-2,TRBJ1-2,CASSELQFEGYTF,TGCGCCAGCAGTGAATTACAGTTTGAGGGCTACACCTTC
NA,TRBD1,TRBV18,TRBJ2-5,CASSLPNSGTGETQYF,TGTGCCAGCTCACTACCAAATTCCGGGACAGGAGAGACCCAGTACTTC
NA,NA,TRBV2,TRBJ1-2,CASSDVGQHYGYTF,TGTGCCAGCAGTGATGTGGGACAACACTATGGCTACACCTTC
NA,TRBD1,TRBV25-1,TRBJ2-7,CASSEDRGHVREQYF,TGTGCCAGCAGTGAGGACAGGGGGCATGTCCGGGAGCAGTACTTC
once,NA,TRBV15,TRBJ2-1,CATGGAPGAINEQFF,TGTGCCACCGGAGGGGCTCCGGGAGCAATCAATGAGCAGTTCTTC
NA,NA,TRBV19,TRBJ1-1,CASSTPGDRNTEAFF,TGTGCCAGTAGTACACCAGGGGACCGGAACACTGAAGCTTTCTTT
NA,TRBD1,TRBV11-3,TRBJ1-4,CASSSWGQELNEKLFF,TGTGCCAGCAGCTCCTGGGGACAGGAGCTAAATGAAAAACTGTTTTTT
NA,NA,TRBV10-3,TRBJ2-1,CAISGLTGVGNEQFF,TGTGCCATCAGTGGATTGACAGGCGTCGGGAATGAGCAGTTCTTC
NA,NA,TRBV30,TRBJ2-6,CAWRRRQVRANVLTF,TGTGCCTGGAGGAGAAGACAGGTCAGGGCCAACGTCCTGACTTTC
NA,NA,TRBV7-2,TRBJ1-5,CASSSRSGNQPQHF,TGTGCCAGCAGCTCTAGGTCCGGCAATCAGCCCCAGCATTTT
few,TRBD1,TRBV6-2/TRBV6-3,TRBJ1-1,CASSYSGGVGTEAFF,TGTGCCAGCAGTTACTCAGGGGGCGTAGGCACTGAAGCTTTCTTT
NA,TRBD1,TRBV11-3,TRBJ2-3,CASSLGYGTGANTDTQYF,TGTGCCAGCAGCTTAGGATATGGGACAGGGGCCAACACAGATACGCAGTATTTT
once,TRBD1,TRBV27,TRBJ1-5,CASRKDREKNQPQHF,TGTGCCAGCAGAAAAGACAGGGAGAAGAATCAGCCCCAGCATTTT
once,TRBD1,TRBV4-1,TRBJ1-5,CASSPGTANQPQHF,TGCGCCAGCAGCCCCGGGACAGCGAATCAGCCCCAGCATTTT
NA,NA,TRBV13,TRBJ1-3,CASSSTGTGNTIYF,TGTGCCAGCAGCTCCACAGGGACTGGAAACACCATATATTTT
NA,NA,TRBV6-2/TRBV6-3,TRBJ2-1,CASSRPMAGPFINEQFF,TGTGCCAGCAGCCGACCAATGGCGGGCCCTTTCATAAATGAGCAGTTCTTC
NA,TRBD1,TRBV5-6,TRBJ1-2,CASSLETGSDGYTF,TGTGCCAGCAGCTTGGAGACAGGGAGTGATGGCTACACCTTC
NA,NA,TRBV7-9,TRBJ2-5,CASSLEGRQETQYF,TGTGCCAGCAGCTTAGAGGGGCGACAAGAGACCCAGTACTTC
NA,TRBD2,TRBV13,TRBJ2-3,CASSLALAGSTDTQYF,TGTGCCAGCAGCTTAGCACTAGCGGGGTCCACAGATACGCAGTATTTT
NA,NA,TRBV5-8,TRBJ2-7,CASSLDLGPYEQYF,TGTGCCAGCAGCTTGGATCTAGGCCCCTACGAGCAGTACTTC
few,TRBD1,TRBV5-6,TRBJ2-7,CASSLDRGYEQYF,TGTGCCAGCAGCTTGGACAGGGGGTACGAGCAGTACTTC
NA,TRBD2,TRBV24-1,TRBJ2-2,CATSDTGTSGTGELFF,TGTGCCACCAGTGACACCGGGACTAGCGGCACCGGGGAGCTGTTTTTT
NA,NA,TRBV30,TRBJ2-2,CAWSGGRGNTGELFF,TGTGCCTGGAGTGGAGGACGGGGAAACACCGGGGAGCTGTTTTTT
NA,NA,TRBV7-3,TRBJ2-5,CASSLRGGEETQYF,TGTGCCAGCAGCTTAAGAGGGGGGGAAGAGACCCAGTACTTC
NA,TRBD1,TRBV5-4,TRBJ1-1,CASSFLTGTLNTEAFF,TGTGCCAGCAGCTTTTTGACAGGGACATTGAACACTGAAGCTTTCTTT
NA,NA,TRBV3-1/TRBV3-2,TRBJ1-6,CASSQMTGLNSPLHF,TGTGCCAGCAGCCAGATGACAGGTCTTAATTCACCCCTCCACTTT
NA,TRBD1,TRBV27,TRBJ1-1,CASSQTGGWNTEAFF,TGTGCCAGCAGTCAGACAGGGGGTTGGAACACTGAAGCTTTCTTT
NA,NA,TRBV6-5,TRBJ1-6,CASSTDRFNSPLHF,TGTGCCAGCAGTACCGACAGATTTAATTCACCCCTCCACTTT
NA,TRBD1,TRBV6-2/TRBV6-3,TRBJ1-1,CASSYYSDRVNTEAFF,TGTGCCAGCAGTTACTACTCGGACAGGGTGAACACTGAAGCTTTCTTT
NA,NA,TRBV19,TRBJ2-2,CASSTQNTGELFF,TGTGCCAGTAGTACCCAAAACACCGGGGAGCTGTTTTTT
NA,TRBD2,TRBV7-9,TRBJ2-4,CASSDRAGEGENIQYF,TGTGCCAGCAGCGATAGAGCGGGAGAAGGCGAAAACATTCAGTACTTC